The rows below give T cell receptor beta chains drawn from one sample of a study of blood T cell repertoires in COVID-19. The assay was immunoSEQ multiplex PCR, and TCRdb's table has in-frame clones only and misses some. The sample includes 150,000 to 200,000 clones, 86% of them seen just once. Sequences were obtained from peripheral blood. The source of these receptors is a woman aged 60-75 years with COVID-19, enrolled during active disease. Both conserved end residues are part of each CDR3. D genes are given only for firm matches. Only part of the rows carry a size: once, few, many, or a class if the clone is expanded.

j_call: TRBJ2-5; d_call: -; clone_size: -; v_call: TRBV10-3; cdr3_nt: TGTGCCATCAGTGAACGAAGGGGGGGACCAGGAGAGACCCAGTACTTC; cdr3_aa: CAISERRGGPGETQYF
j_call: TRBJ1-4; d_call: TRBD1; clone_size: -; v_call: TRBV7-7; cdr3_nt: TGTGCTAGCAGCAAGGACAGGGGTAATGAAAAACTGTTTTTT; cdr3_aa: CASSKDRGNEKLFF
j_call: TRBJ1-2; d_call: -; clone_size: -; v_call: TRBV12-3/TRBV12-4; cdr3_nt: TGTGCCAGCAGTTCCGGGATTTATGACTACACCTTC; cdr3_aa: CASSSGIYDYTF
j_call: TRBJ1-5; d_call: TRBD1; clone_size: -; v_call: TRBV6-5; cdr3_nt: TGTGCCAGCAGTCGTACAGGGGTCAGCAATCAGCCCCAGCATTTT; cdr3_aa: CASSRTGVSNQPQHF
j_call: TRBJ1-1; d_call: TRBD1; clone_size: -; v_call: TRBV23-1; cdr3_nt: TGCGCCAGCAGTCATCGGACAGGGGGTACTGAAGCTTTCTTT; cdr3_aa: CASSHRTGGTEAFF
j_call: TRBJ1-4; d_call: TRBD1; clone_size: -; v_call: TRBV9; cdr3_nt: TGTGCCAGCAGTGCCGACAGGGGAATTAATGAAAAACTGTTTTTT; cdr3_aa: CASSADRGINEKLFF
j_call: TRBJ2-5; d_call: TRBD1; clone_size: -; v_call: TRBV19; cdr3_nt: TGTGCCAGTAGTTCGACAGGGGGCCAAGAGACCCAGTACTTC; cdr3_aa: CASSSTGGQETQYF
j_call: TRBJ2-5; d_call: -; clone_size: -; v_call: TRBV5-1; cdr3_nt: TGCGCCAGCAGCCCCGTGTTACGAGGTTTACAGACCCAGTACTTC; cdr3_aa: CASSPVLRGLQTQYF
j_call: TRBJ1-4; d_call: -; clone_size: -; v_call: TRBV7-6; cdr3_nt: TGTGCCAGCAGCTCCCGGACGGGGTTAAATGAAAAACTGTTTTTT; cdr3_aa: CASSSRTGLNEKLFF
j_call: TRBJ1-4; d_call: -; clone_size: -; v_call: TRBV11-2; cdr3_nt: TGTGCCAGCAGCTTGGCCGGGACACTTAATGAAAAACTGTTTTTT; cdr3_aa: CASSLAGTLNEKLFF
j_call: TRBJ2-2; d_call: -; clone_size: -; v_call: TRBV5-1; cdr3_nt: TGCGCCAGCAGCTTGGCCGCAGGGCGGCCCGGGGAGCTGTTTTTT; cdr3_aa: CASSLAAGRPGELFF
j_call: TRBJ1-1; d_call: -; clone_size: few; v_call: TRBV10-1; cdr3_nt: TGCGCCAGCAGTAGAGGGTTGAACACTGAAGCTTTCTTT; cdr3_aa: CASSRGLNTEAFF
j_call: TRBJ1-2; d_call: -; clone_size: -; v_call: TRBV4-2; cdr3_nt: TGTGCCAGCAGCCAAGTGAGCGGGGGCGGGTATGGCTACACCTTC; cdr3_aa: CASSQVSGGGYGYTF
j_call: TRBJ2-1; d_call: TRBD1; clone_size: few; v_call: TRBV4-3; cdr3_nt: TGCGCCAGCAGCCGAGACAGGGTCTCCTACAATGAGCAGTTCTTC; cdr3_aa: CASSRDRVSYNEQFF
j_call: TRBJ2-1; d_call: -; clone_size: once; v_call: TRBV29-1; cdr3_nt: TGCAGCGCCGCCAAACAGGAATACAATGAGCAGTTCTTC; cdr3_aa: CSAAKQEYNEQFF
j_call: TRBJ2-5; d_call: -; clone_size: -; v_call: TRBV5-6; cdr3_nt: TGTGCCAGCAGCTCACCAGACAGCTATTTAGAGACCCAGTACTTC; cdr3_aa: CASSSPDSYLETQYF
j_call: TRBJ2-5; d_call: TRBD2; clone_size: -; v_call: TRBV4-3; cdr3_nt: TGCGCCAGCAGCCAAGATAGCGGGATCCCCAAAGAGACCCAGTACTTC; cdr3_aa: CASSQDSGIPKETQYF
j_call: TRBJ2-2; d_call: -; clone_size: -; v_call: TRBV1; cdr3_nt: TGCACCAGCAGCCAAGATCGGGGGAAATGCACCGGGGAGCTGTTTTTT; cdr3_aa: CTSSQDRGKCTGELFF
j_call: TRBJ2-1; d_call: -; clone_size: once; v_call: TRBV30; cdr3_nt: TGTGCCTGGAGTGGGGGCTGGGGGCGGTACAATGAGCAGTTCTTC; cdr3_aa: CAWSGGWGRYNEQFF
j_call: TRBJ2-7; d_call: TRBD2; clone_size: -; v_call: TRBV27; cdr3_nt: TGTGCCAGCAGAAATCCCGGGACTAGCTCCGAGCAGTACTTC; cdr3_aa: CASRNPGTSSEQYF
j_call: TRBJ1-5; d_call: TRBD1; clone_size: -; v_call: TRBV24-1; cdr3_nt: TGTGCCACCAGTGACCCGGACAGGGGGAGCAATCAGCCCCAGCATTTT; cdr3_aa: CATSDPDRGSNQPQHF
j_call: TRBJ2-5; d_call: TRBD1; clone_size: -; v_call: TRBV7-3; cdr3_nt: TGTGCCAGCAGCTTAAGCGGACAGGAAGTCGGGACCCAGTACTTC; cdr3_aa: CASSLSGQEVGTQYF